Presented here are 20 T cell receptor beta chains from one specimen sequenced in a study of T cells in localized non-small cell lung cancer. TCRdb's copy holds only in-frame clones and misses some; the assay was immunoSEQ multiplex PCR. The table records 50,000 to 60,000 clones, around three quarters of them present only once. Sequenced here: PBMCs, sampled before any cancer treatment. These receptors were taken from a woman between 35 and 70 years old with stage II lung adenocarcinoma.

This clone was observed a handful of times. Other DNA sequences in the sample encode the same CDR3. The V call is TRBV10-3, the J call TRBJ1-1, with 7 bases identical to TRBD1. The germline V gene encodes CDR1 ENHRY and CDR2 SYGVKD. The V segment lost 6 bases and the J segment 8 bases; nucleotides outside the gene matches: 9. This CDR3 contains 13 residues. This CDR3 reads CAISAGQPPEAFF. In DNA, the CDR3 is TGTGCCATCAGCGCGGGACAGCCTCCAGAAGCTTTCTTT.

By proportion, this clone is medium-sized. The chain is built from TRBV6-4 and TRBJ2-1, with 7 bases fitting TRBD1. This CDR3 contains 17 residues. CDR1 and CDR2 from the germline V gene are MRHNA and SNTAGT. The V and J ends lost 5 bases and 6 bases, in that order; junction bases with no gene match: 16. The DNA for the CDR3 is TGTGCCAGCAGTAGTGACGCTCCGGGACAGTTCTCCAATGAGCAGTTCTTC. Encoded protein: CASSSDAPGQFSNEQFF.

J is TRBJ1-1 and V is TRBV7-9, with no clear D. This CDR3 has 14 residues. Looked up from germline, CDR1 is SEHNR and CDR2 is FQNEAQ (reference sequence). With 5 bases removed from V and 1 base from J, the gap between germline ends came to 11 bases. CDR3 bases: TGTGCCAGCAGCCCCCGGGGAGAGAACACTGAAGCTTTCTTT. Translating gives CASSPRGENTEAFF. The full variable domain, rest sourced from reference TRBV7-9 and TRBJ1-1, is DTGVSQNPRHKITKRGQNVTFRCDPISEHNRLYWYRQTLGQGPEFLTYFQNEAQLEKSRLLSDRFSAERPKGSFSTLEIQRTEQGDSAMYLCASSPRGENTEAFFGQGTRLTVV.

This chain connects TRBV6-6 to TRBJ2-2; D is unresolved. This CDR3 is built from 16 residues. V lost 2 bases to trimming and J lost 3 bases, with 13 bases between them. Per germline, CDR1 MNHNY and CDR2 SVGAGI (reference sequence). DNA for the CDR3: TGTGCCAGCAGTTACATGTGGCCCCGGGACACCGGGGAGCTGTTTTTT. Translation: CASSYMWPRDTGELFF.

The rearrangement uses TRBV7-9 and TRBJ2-1; D assignment may be TRBD1 or TRBD2 (6 bases each). This CDR3 contains 16 residues. Germline CDR1 and CDR2: SEHNR and FQNEAQ (reference sequence). V shed 7 bases and J shed 1 base, with 17 bases lying between them. The CDR3 DNA follows: TGTGCCAGCACCCCAAGGGGGGAGGCTTCCTACAATGAGCAGTTCTTC. As protein: CASTPRGEASYNEQFF.

The chain joins TRBV7-8 to TRBJ2-3; D is tentatively TRBD1 or TRBD2 (5 bases each). Germline CDR1 and CDR2: SGHVS and FQNEAQ. V was pared by 0 bases and J by 5 bases, with 9 bases between. The CDR3 spans 14 residues. In DNA, the CDR3 is TGTGCCAGCAGCTTAGCGGGGGATAGAGATACGCAGTATTTT. This translates into CASSLAGDRDTQYF. Based on the CDR3 plus reference TRBV7-8 and TRBJ2-3, the full variable domain is GAGVSQSPRYKVAKRGQDVALRCDPISGHVSLFWYQQALGQGPEFLTYFQNEAQLDKSGLPSDRFFAERPEGSVSTLKIQRTQQEDSAVYLCASSLAGDRDTQYFGPGTRLTVL.

The chain links TRBV6-5 to TRBJ2-5; tentative D call: TRBD2 (6 bases). Trimming left V 5 bases short and J 5 bases short, with 12 bases between. Germline CDR1 MNHEY, CDR2 SVGAGI. This CDR3 region has 13 residues. The DNA of the CDR3 is TGTGCCAGCAGTATTCGGGGGTGGGAGACCCAGTACTTC. The encoded protein is CASSIRGWETQYF.

The rearrangement joins TRBV9 to TRBJ2-5; possible D gene TRBD1, 5 bases. The CDR3 has 14 amino acids. Germline V CDR1 and CDR2: SGDLS, YYNGEE. Trimming left V 0 bases short and J 5 bases short, with 11 bases between. The CDR3 sequence: CASSVGQGRETQYF. In nucleotides, the CDR3 is TGTGCCAGCAGCGTAGGGCAGGGTAGGGAGACCCAGTACTTC.

This clone has just one count. V usage is TRBV6-6 and J usage is TRBJ1-5; 8 bases match TRBD1. Trimming took 5 bases from V and 6 from J; bases not matched to a gene: 6. The germline V gene encodes CDR1 MNHNY and CDR2 SVGAGI (reference sequence). There are 14 residues in the CDR3. CDR3 coding DNA: TGTGCCAGCAGTCATGGACAGGGCTCTCAGCCCCAGCATTTT. This translates into CASSHGQGSQPQHF.

The V gene is TRBV19, the J gene TRBJ2-3; 8 nucleotides match TRBD2. V trimming: 3 bases; J trimming: 2 bases; junction bases outside the gene matches: 10. Germline CDR1 reads LNHDA; CDR2 reads SQIVND (reference sequence). The CDR3 loop spans 17 amino acids. CDR3 residues: CASSIRSGTRLTDTQYF. CDR3 nucleotide sequence: TGTGCCAGTAGTATCCGCTCCGGGACTAGACTCACAGATACGCAGTATTTT.

The V gene is TRBV7-9, the J gene TRBJ1-2, with D uncertain. The CDR3 extends over 15 amino acids. Germline V gene sequence: CDR1 SEHNR, CDR2 FQNEAQ (reference sequence). With 7 bases removed from V and 4 bases from J, the gap between germline ends came to 19 bases. The CDR3 is CASTQSGITIYGYTF. The CDR3 region has the DNA TGTGCCAGCACCCAATCCGGGATTACCATCTATGGCTACACCTTC.

The CDR3 DNA is TGTGCCAGCAGCTCGGGACAGGGAACGGAAAAACTGTTTTTT. This gives the protein CASSSGQGTEKLFF. The chain is built from TRBV9 and TRBJ1-4, with 9 bases aligning to TRBD1. CDR1 is SGDLS, CDR2 YYNGEE, per germline. V lost 4 bases and J lost 8; bases outside the gene matches: 6. The CDR3 is made up of 14 amino acids.

The V and J genes are TRBV29-1 and TRBJ2-1; 9 nucleotides match TRBD2. After removal of 8 bases from V and 10 bases from J, the junction contained 18 bases not matched to a gene. This CDR3 has 15 amino acids. Germline-derived CDR1 and CDR2 are SQVTM and ANQGSEA. CDR3 in DNA: TGCAGCTCTGCTAGGGGGACTAGCCCCGGGGAGGAGCAGTTCTTC. It is translated as CSSARGTSPGEEQFF.

V gene TRBV19 combines with J gene TRBJ2-7; 7 nucleotides line up with TRBD1. The CDR3 contains 13 residues. In germline, CDR1 is LNHDA, CDR2 SQIVND (reference sequence). J lost 2 bases, V lost 4 bases, and 2 bases had no gene match. This chain's CDR3 is CASSTGQTYEQYF. The CDR3 DNA reads TGTGCCAGTAGTACGGGACAGACCTACGAGCAGTACTTC.

The genes are TRBV10-3 and TRBJ2-7; 8 bases map to TRBD2. Germline lookup yields CDR1 ENHRY and CDR2 SYGVKD. The CDR3 sequence is 15 residues long. V gave up 1 base and J gave up 0 bases; unmatched junction bases: 2. The CDR3 is CAISEFSGDSYEQYF. The DNA of the CDR3 is TGTGCCATCAGTGAGTTTAGCGGGGACTCCTACGAGCAGTACTTC.

The chain links TRBV9 to TRBJ1-1; unclear D gene. Germline CDR1 and CDR2: SGDLS and YYNGEE. The CDR3 extends over 15 amino acids. Deletions cut 1 base from V and 0 bases from J, with 10 bases between. CDR3 sequence: CASSVSGHMNTEAFF. The CDR3, as DNA: TGTGCCAGCAGCGTATCTGGCCACATGAACACTGAAGCTTTCTTT.

This clone has only a few counts. CDR3 sequence: CASSFPRTYSNQPQHF. The CDR3 region has the DNA TGTGCCAGCAGTTTTCCCCGTACATATAGCAATCAGCCCCAGCATTTT. The chain recombines TRBV28 with TRBJ1-5, with D hard to call. Trimming took 3 bases from V and 0 from J, leaving 12 bases between them. CDR3 length: 16 residues. CDR1 MDHEN and CDR2 SYDVKM come from the germline V gene. The entire variable domain, with the rest obtained from reference TRBV28 and TRBJ1-5, is as follows: DVKVTQSSRYLVKRTGEKVFLECVQDMDHENMFWYRQDPGLGLRLIYFSYDVKMKEKGDIPEGYSVSREKKERFSLILESASTNQTSMYLCASSFPRTYSNQPQHFGDGTRLSIL.

J is TRBJ1-2 and V is TRBV19, with D possibly matching TRBD1 (5 bases). Germline lookup yields CDR1 LNHDA and CDR2 SQIVND (reference sequence). The CDR3 extends over 15 amino acids. Trimming took off 2 bases at V and 2 bases at J, with 12 bases between the two ends. The CDR3 DNA reads TGTGCCAGTAGTATAACGGGACGGATCAACTATGGCTACACCTTC. Translation gives CASSITGRINYGYTF.

This clone was seen a handful of times. The V and J genes are TRBV13 and TRBJ2-1; D is tentatively TRBD1 or TRBD2 (6 bases each). The CDR3 is 16 amino acids. Germline assignment: CDR1 PRHDT and CDR2 FYEKMQ (reference sequence). The ends were cut back, 2 bases at V and 9 bases at J, with 20 bases in the middle. The CDR3 protein is CASSLTGAEGNGEQFF. The CDR3 DNA is TGTGCCAGCAGCTTAACGGGGGCGGAGGGTAATGGTGAGCAGTTCTTC.

This rearrangement joins TRBV4-1 to TRBJ1-5; 10 bases match TRBD1. The V gene end was trimmed by 3 bases and the J gene end by 0 bases; junction bases not matched to a gene: 5. Germline assignment: CDR1 MGHRA and CDR2 YSYEKL. The CDR3 has 17 residues. For the CDR3, the DNA is TGCGCCAGCAGCCACGGGACAGGGGCCCTTAGCAATCAGCCCCAGCATTTT. Its translation: CASSHGTGALSNQPQHF.